This TCR beta chain was observed in a study of cytomegalovirus exposure and HLA in healthy donors. PCR involved 60 Vbeta and 13 Jbeta primers. Produced via immunoSEQ multiplex PCR; TCRdb's table is partial and in-frame only. Of about 150,000 clones detected, 84% appear once; the ten largest clones hold more than 2%. Whole-study results and caveats: Investigators reported under 200 TCR beta chains as tied to cytomegalovirus. According to an earlier analysis, most TCR beta V segments yielded productive rearrangements about 87% or about 30% of the time.

There are a few counts of this clone. Its antigen is as yet unknown. This CDR3 is 15 amino acids long. CDR1 is SEHNR, CDR2 FQNEAQ, per germline (reference sequence). V lost 5 bases, J lost 5 bases, and 15 bases lay in between. The receptor was derived from a boy between 2 and 10 years old in good health and CMV-seronegative. The sequenced material came from PBMCs. The chain combines TRBV7-9 with TRBJ2-2, with D perhaps matching TRBD1 (5 bases). The CDR3 sequence: CASSRHGHQTGELFF. The CDR3 nucleotides are TGTGCCAGCAGCCGACACGGACATCAGACCGGGGAGCTGTTTTTT.